This T cell receptor beta chain was sequenced for a study of T cells in Graves' hyperthyroidism and ophthalmopathy. Study outcomes and limitations: Patients with ophthalmopathy were separated from those with stable hyperthyroidism by a 13 V-J model.

RNA transcripts yielded amplified TCR beta CDR3 regions. The TCR CDR3 first-round RT-PCR relied on the HTBI primer set. TCRdb reanalysed the multiplex PCR reads using MiXCR and keeps one entry per CDR3 protein. The profile shows over 500,000 distinct CDR3 sequences, roughly 16% of them singletons. CDR3 length: 15 residues. The germline V and J ends were trimmed by 5 bases and 6 bases, with 19 bases remaining between them. The V gene's germline CDR1 is MDHEN and CDR2 SYDVKM. This clonotype came up many times. Its target is unknown. Exclusion followed for patients with uncontrolled infection, other autoimmune disease, pregnancy or lactation. This sample holds PBMCs from 10 ml fresh peripheral blood.

J is TRBJ1-2 and V is TRBV28; D is perhaps TRBD1 (6 bases). Sample: blood. The sequence was obtained from a young woman with Graves' ophthalmopathy. CDR3 in amino acids: CASSGGGQGNNGYTF. CDR3 DNA: TGTGCCAGCAGTGGGGGAGGGCAGGGGAATAATGGCTACACCTTC.